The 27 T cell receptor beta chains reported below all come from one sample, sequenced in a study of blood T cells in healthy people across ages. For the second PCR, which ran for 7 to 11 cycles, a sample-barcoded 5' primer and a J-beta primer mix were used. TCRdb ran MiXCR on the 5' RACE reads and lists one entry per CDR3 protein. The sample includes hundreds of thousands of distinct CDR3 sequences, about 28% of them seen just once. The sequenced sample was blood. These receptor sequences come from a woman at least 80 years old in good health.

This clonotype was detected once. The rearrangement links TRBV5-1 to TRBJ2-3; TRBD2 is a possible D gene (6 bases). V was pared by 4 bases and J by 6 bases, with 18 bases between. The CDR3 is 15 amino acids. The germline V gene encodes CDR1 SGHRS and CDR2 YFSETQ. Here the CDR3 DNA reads TGCGCCAGCAGCCCGGGACTGGGAAGTGCGGATACGCAGTATTTT. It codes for CASSPGLGSADTQYF.

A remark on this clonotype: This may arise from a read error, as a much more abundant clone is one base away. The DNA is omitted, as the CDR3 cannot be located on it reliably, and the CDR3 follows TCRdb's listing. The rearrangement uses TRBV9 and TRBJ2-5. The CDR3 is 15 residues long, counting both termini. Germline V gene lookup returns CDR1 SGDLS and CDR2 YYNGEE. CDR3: CASSVAPGTTETRYF.

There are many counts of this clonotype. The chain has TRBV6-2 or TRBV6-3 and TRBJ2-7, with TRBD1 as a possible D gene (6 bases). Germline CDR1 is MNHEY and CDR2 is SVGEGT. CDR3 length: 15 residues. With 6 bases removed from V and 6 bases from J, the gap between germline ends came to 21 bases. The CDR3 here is CASRAPGTPKAEQYF. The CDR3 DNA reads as TGTGCCAGCAGAGCCCCCGGGACACCGAAAGCCGAGCAGTACTTC.

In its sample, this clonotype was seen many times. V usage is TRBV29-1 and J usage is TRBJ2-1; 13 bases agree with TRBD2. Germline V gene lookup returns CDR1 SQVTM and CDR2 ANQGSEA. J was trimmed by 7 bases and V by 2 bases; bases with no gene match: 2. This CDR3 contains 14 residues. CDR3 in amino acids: CSVEPGLAGNEQFF. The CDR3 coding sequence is TGCAGCGTTGAACCGGGACTAGCGGGGAATGAGCAGTTCTTC.

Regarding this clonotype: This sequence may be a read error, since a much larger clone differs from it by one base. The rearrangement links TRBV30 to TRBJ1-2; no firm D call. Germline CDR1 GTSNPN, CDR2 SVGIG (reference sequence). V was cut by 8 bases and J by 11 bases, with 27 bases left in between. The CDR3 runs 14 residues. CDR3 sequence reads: CAVDYAGGTILYTF. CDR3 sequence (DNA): TGTGCCGTTGACTACGCTGGAGGCACCATTTTATACACCTTC.

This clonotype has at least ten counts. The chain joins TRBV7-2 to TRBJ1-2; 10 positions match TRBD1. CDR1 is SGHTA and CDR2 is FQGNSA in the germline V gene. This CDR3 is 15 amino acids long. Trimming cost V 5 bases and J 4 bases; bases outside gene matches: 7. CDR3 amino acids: CASSLRQGAGYGYTF. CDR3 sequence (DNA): TGTGCCAGCAGCCTACGACAGGGGGCTGGCTATGGCTACACCTTC.

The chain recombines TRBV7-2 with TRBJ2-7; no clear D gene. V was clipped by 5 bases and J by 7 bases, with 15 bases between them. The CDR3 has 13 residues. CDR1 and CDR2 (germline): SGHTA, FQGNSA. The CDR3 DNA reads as TGTGCCAGCAGCAGGACCGGTTACAATGAGCAGTACTTC. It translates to CASSRTGYNEQYF.

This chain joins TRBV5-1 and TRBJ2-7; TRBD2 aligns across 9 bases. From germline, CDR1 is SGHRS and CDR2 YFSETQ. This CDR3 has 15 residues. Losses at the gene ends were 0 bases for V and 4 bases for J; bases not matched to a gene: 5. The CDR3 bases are TGCGCCAGCAGCTTGGATCGCGGGGGGGCTTACGAGCAGTACTTC. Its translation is CASSLDRGGAYEQYF.

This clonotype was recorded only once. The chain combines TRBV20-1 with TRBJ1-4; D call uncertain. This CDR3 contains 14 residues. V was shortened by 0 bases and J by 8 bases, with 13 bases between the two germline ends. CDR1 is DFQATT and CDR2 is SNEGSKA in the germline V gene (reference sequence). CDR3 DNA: TGCAGTGCTAGAGATTTGGCAGGTGGGGAAAAACTGTTTTTT. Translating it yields CSARDLAGGEKLFF.

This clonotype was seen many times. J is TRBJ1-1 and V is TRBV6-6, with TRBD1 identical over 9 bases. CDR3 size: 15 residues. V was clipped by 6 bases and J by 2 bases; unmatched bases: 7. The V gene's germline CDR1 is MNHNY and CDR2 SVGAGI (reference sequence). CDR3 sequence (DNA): TGTGCCAGCAGAGACCGGGACAGGGAAAACACTGAAGCTTTCTTT. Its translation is CASRDRDRENTEAFF.

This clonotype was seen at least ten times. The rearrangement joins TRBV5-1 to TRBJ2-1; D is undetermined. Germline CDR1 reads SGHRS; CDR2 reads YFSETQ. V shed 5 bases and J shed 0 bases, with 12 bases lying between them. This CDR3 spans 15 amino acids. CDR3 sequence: CASRAPGSSYNEQFF. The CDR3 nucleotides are TGCGCCAGCAGAGCACCCGGCAGCTCCTACAATGAGCAGTTCTTC.

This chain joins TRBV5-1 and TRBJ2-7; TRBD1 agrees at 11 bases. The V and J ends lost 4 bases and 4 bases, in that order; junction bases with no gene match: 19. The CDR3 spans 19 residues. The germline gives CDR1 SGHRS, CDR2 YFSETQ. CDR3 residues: CASSRADRGRVGGQYEQYF. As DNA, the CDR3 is TGCGCCAGCAGCCGGGCGGACAGGGGGCGGGTCGGGGGTCAGTACGAGCAGTACTTC.

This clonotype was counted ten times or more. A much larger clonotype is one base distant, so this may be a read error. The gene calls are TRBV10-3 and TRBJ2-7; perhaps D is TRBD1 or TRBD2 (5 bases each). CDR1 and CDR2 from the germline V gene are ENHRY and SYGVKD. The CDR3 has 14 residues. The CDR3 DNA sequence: TGTGCCATCAGGGAGTCGACTCGAGGGGACGAGCAGTACTTC. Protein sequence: CAIRESTRGDEQYF.

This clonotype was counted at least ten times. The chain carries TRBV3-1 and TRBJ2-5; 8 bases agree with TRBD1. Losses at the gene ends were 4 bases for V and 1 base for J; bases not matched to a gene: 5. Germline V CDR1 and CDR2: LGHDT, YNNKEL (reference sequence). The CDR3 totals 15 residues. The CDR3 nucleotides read TGTGCCAGCAGCCGACAGGGGCCCGGCCAAGAGACCCAGTACTTC. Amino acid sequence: CASSRQGPGQETQYF.

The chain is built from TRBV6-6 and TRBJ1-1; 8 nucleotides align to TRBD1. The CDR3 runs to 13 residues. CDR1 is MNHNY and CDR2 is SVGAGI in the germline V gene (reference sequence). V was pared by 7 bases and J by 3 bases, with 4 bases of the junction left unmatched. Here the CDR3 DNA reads TGTGCCAGCACGCGACAGGGGTACACTGAAGCTTTCTTT. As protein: CASTRQGYTEAFF.

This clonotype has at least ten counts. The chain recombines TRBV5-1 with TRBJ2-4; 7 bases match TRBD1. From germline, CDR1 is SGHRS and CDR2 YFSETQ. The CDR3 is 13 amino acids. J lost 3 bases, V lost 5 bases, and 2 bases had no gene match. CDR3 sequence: CASSTGDKNIQYF. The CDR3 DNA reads TGCGCCAGCAGTACAGGGGACAAAAACATTCAGTACTTC.

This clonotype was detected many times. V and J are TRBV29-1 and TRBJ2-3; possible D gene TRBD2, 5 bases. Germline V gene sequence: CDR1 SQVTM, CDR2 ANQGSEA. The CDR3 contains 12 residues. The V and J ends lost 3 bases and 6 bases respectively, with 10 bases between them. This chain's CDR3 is CSVETIGDTQYF. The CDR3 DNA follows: TGCAGCGTTGAGACTATAGGGGATACGCAGTATTTT.

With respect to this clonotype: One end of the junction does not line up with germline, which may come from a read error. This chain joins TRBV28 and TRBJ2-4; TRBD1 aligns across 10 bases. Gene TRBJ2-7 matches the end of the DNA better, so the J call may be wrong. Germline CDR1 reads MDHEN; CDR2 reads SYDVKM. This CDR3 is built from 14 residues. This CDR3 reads CVSRRTGGNYEQYF. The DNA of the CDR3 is TGTGTCAGCAGACGGACAGGGGGTAACTACGAGCAGTACTTC.

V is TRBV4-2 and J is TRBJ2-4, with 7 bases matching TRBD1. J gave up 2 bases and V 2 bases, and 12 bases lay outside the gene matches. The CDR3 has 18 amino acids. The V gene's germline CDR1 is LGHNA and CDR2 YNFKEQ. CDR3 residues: CASSQPSQGLITKNIQYF. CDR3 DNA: TGTGCCAGCAGCCAACCCTCACAGGGGCTGATAACCAAAAACATTCAGTACTTC.

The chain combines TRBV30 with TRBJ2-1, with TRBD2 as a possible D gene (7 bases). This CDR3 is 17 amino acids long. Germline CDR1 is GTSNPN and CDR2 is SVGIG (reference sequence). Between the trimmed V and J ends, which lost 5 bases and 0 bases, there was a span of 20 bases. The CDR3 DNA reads TGTGCCTGGGAAAAAAGGAGTGGGGGGGCCTCCTACAATGAGCAGTTCTTC. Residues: CAWEKRSGGASYNEQFF.

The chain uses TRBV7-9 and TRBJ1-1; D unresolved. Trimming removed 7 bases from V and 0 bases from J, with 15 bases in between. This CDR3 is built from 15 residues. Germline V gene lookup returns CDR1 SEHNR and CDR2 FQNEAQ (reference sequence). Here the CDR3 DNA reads TGTGCCAGCACCTCCTCCGGTGGAATGAACACTGAAGCTTTCTTT. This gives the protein CASTSSGGMNTEAFF.

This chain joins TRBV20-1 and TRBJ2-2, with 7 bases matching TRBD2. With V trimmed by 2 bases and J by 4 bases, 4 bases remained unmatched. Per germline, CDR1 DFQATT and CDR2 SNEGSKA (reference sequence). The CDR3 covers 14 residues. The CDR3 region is CSARLAASTGELFF. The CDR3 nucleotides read TGCAGTGCTAGACTAGCGGCCTCCACCGGGGAGCTGTTTTTT.

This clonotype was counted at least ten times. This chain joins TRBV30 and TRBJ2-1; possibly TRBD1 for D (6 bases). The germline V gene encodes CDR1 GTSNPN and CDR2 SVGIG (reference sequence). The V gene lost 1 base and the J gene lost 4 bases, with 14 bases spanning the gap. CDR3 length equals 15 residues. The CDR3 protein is CAWSGGGGGYNEQFF. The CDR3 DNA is TGTGCCTGGAGTGGAGGGGGTGGGGGTTACAATGAGCAGTTCTTC.

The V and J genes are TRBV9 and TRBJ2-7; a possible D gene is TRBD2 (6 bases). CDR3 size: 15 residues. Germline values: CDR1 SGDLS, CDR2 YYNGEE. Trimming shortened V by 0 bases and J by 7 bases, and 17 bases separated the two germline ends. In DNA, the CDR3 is TGTGCCAGCAGCGTAGGCCTAACGGGGGAAGGTGAGCAGTACTTC. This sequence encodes CASSVGLTGEGEQYF.

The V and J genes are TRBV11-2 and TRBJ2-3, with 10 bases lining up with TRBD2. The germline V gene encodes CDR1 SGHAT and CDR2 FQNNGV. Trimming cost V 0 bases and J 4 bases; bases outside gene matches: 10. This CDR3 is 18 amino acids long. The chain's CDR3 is CASSLDLLAGAYSDTQYF. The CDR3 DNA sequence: TGTGCCAGCAGCTTAGACCTCCTAGCGGGGGCTTACTCAGATACGCAGTATTTT.

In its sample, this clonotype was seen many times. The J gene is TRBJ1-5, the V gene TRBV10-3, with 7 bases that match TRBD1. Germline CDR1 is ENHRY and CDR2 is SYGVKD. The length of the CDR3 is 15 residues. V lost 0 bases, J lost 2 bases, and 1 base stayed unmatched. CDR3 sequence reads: CAISESGQGNQPQHF. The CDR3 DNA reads TGTGCCATCAGTGAGTCAGGACAGGGCAATCAGCCCCAGCATTTT.

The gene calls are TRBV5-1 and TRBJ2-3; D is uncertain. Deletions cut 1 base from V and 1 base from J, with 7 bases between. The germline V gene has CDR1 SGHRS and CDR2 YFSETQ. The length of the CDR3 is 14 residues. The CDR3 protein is CASSLSFGTDTQYF. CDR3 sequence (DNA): TGCGCCAGCAGCTTGTCGTTTGGCACAGATACGCAGTATTTT.